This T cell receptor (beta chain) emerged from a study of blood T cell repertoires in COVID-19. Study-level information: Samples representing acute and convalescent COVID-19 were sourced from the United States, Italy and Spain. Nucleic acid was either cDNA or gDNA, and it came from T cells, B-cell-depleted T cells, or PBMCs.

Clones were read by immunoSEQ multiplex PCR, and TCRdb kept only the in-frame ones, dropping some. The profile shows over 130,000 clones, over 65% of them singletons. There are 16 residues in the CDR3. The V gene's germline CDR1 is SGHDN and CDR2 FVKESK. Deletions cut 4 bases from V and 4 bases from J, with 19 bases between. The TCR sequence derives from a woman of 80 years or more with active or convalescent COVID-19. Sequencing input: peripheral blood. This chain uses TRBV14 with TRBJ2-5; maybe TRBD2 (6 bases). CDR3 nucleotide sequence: TGTGCCAGCAGCCCTCTCCTTAGACTAGAGGGAGAGACCCAGTACTTC. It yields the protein CASSPLLRLEGETQYF.